The rows below give T cell receptor beta chains drawn from one sample of a study of shared clonotypes between healthy human individuals. Repertoires were generated with immunoSEQ multiplex PCR, while TCRdb's copy carries only in-frame clones and drops some. The table shows about 380,000 clones, with 96% occurring only once. Sequences were obtained from memory CD8+ T cells sorted from blood. These receptors came from a man aged 25 to 40 in good health. Both conserved end residues are part of each CDR3. D genes are given only for firm matches.

v_call: TRBV5-1
d_call: TRBD2
j_call: TRBJ2-1
cdr3_length: 15
cdr3_nt: TGCGCCAGCAGCCCGGGACTAGTTTCCTACAATGAGCAGTTCTTC
cdr3_aa: CASSPGLVSYNEQFF

v_call: TRBV7-9
d_call: TRBD2
j_call: TRBJ2-4
cdr3_length: 18
cdr3_nt: TGTGCCAGCAGCCCCCGGGGGGGAGCGGGAGACGGCAAAAACATTCAGTACTTC
cdr3_aa: CASSPRGGAGDGKNIQYF

v_call: TRBV7-6
d_call: NA
j_call: TRBJ2-3
cdr3_length: 14
cdr3_nt: TGTGCCAGCAGCTTGATTGCGTCCACAGATACGCAGTATTTT
cdr3_aa: CASSLIASTDTQYF

v_call: TRBV10-3
d_call: NA
j_call: TRBJ2-5
cdr3_length: 14
cdr3_nt: TGTGCCATCAGTGATGTACGGCTCCAAGAGACCCAGTACTTC
cdr3_aa: CAISDVRLQETQYF

v_call: TRBV5-1
d_call: NA
j_call: TRBJ2-4
cdr3_length: 13
cdr3_nt: TGCGCCAGCAGCCCCATAACAGAGGACATTCAGTACTTC
cdr3_aa: CASSPITEDIQYF

v_call: TRBV19
d_call: TRBD2
j_call: TRBJ2-7
cdr3_length: 15
cdr3_nt: TGTGCCAGTAGAAGTACCGGAGCGGGAGGCTACGAGCAGTACTTC
cdr3_aa: CASRSTGAGGYEQYF

v_call: TRBV30
d_call: NA
j_call: TRBJ2-7
cdr3_length: 11
cdr3_nt: TGTGCCTGGACGCGGGTAGACGAGCAGTACTTC
cdr3_aa: CAWTRVDEQYF

v_call: TRBV10-3
d_call: TRBD1
j_call: TRBJ2-5
cdr3_length: 13
cdr3_nt: TGTGCCATCGGGACAGGGGTCGAAGAGACCCAGTACTTC
cdr3_aa: CAIGTGVEETQYF

v_call: TRBV9
d_call: TRBD2
j_call: TRBJ2-1
cdr3_length: 19
cdr3_nt: TGTGCCAGCAGCGTGGAGGGACTAGCGGGAGTCGGCTCCTACAATGAGCAGTTCTTC
cdr3_aa: CASSVEGLAGVGSYNEQFF

v_call: TRBV4-2
d_call: TRBD1
j_call: TRBJ2-7
cdr3_length: 19
cdr3_nt: TGTGCCAGCAGCCAAGAACCGGGACAGGGGGCCCCAAGCTCCTACGAGCAGTACTTC
cdr3_aa: CASSQEPGQGAPSSYEQYF

v_call: TRBV2
d_call: NA
j_call: TRBJ2-7
cdr3_length: 14
cdr3_nt: TGTGCCAGCAGTGAAACCCCACAAGTCTACGAGCAGTACTTC
cdr3_aa: CASSETPQVYEQYF

v_call: TRBV27
d_call: TRBD1
j_call: TRBJ1-1
cdr3_length: 19
cdr3_nt: TGTGCCAGCAGTTTATATTTTAGAGAACAGGGGGGGAAGGACACTGAAGCTTTCTTT
cdr3_aa: CASSLYFREQGGKDTEAFF

v_call: TRBV20-1
d_call: NA
j_call: TRBJ1-2
cdr3_length: 10
cdr3_nt: TGCAGTGCTAGGTCGTATGGCTACACCTTC
cdr3_aa: CSARSYGYTF

v_call: TRBV6-1
d_call: TRBD1
j_call: TRBJ1-1
cdr3_length: 16
cdr3_nt: TGTGCCAGCAGTGAACTGGGACAGGTGGCGAACACTGAAGCTTTCTTT
cdr3_aa: CASSELGQVANTEAFF

v_call: TRBV4-2
d_call: TRBD1
j_call: TRBJ1-3
cdr3_length: 20
cdr3_nt: TGTGCCAGCAGTGAAAGACCCGGGACAGGGTCCTCAGTAGCCGGAAACACCATATATTTT
cdr3_aa: CASSERPGTGSSVAGNTIYF

v_call: TRBV18
d_call: TRBD1
j_call: TRBJ1-5
cdr3_length: 14
cdr3_nt: TGTGCCAGCTCACGGGGACAGGGGCGCCAGCCCCAGCATTTT
cdr3_aa: CASSRGQGRQPQHF

v_call: TRBV5-1
d_call: TRBD1
j_call: TRBJ1-3
cdr3_length: 18
cdr3_nt: TGCGCCAGCAGCTCCGGGACAGGGGACTTCTTCGGTGGAAACACCATATATTTT
cdr3_aa: CASSSGTGDFFGGNTIYF

v_call: TRBV29-1
d_call: NA
j_call: TRBJ2-1
cdr3_length: 13
cdr3_nt: TGCAGCGTTGAACGATCCCCATACAATGAGCAGTTCTTC
cdr3_aa: CSVERSPYNEQFF

v_call: TRBV28
d_call: TRBD1
j_call: TRBJ1-1
cdr3_length: 16
cdr3_nt: TGTGCCAGCAGTTCCCGACAGGGGGCATTGAACACTGAAGCTTTCTTT
cdr3_aa: CASSSRQGALNTEAFF

v_call: TRBV6-1
d_call: TRBD1
j_call: TRBJ2-5
cdr3_length: 16
cdr3_nt: TGTGCCAGCAGTGACCTTGGACAGGTTACAGGGAAGACCCAGTACTTC
cdr3_aa: CASSDLGQVTGKTQYF

v_call: TRBV7-2
d_call: TRBD2
j_call: TRBJ2-7
cdr3_length: 14
cdr3_nt: TGTGCCAGCAGCTTCGCTAGCGGTTCCTACGAGCAGTACTTC
cdr3_aa: CASSFASGSYEQYF

v_call: TRBV11-1
d_call: NA
j_call: TRBJ2-5
cdr3_length: 18
cdr3_nt: TGTGCCAGCAGCTTAGTGGGAACAGGGACTCCGTACCAAGAGACCCAGTACTTC
cdr3_aa: CASSLVGTGTPYQETQYF

v_call: TRBV9
d_call: TRBD2
j_call: TRBJ2-5
cdr3_length: 15
cdr3_nt: TGTGCCAGCAGCGTGACTAGCCTCAGGGAAGAGACCCAGTACTTC
cdr3_aa: CASSVTSLREETQYF

v_call: TRBV11-2
d_call: NA
j_call: TRBJ2-7
cdr3_length: 15
cdr3_nt: TGTGCCAGCAGCTTAGTCGGGACACCCGATTACGAGCAGTACTTC
cdr3_aa: CASSLVGTPDYEQYF

v_call: TRBV19
d_call: NA
j_call: TRBJ1-5
cdr3_length: 11
cdr3_nt: TGTGCCAGTAGTCCAGGGGAGCCCCAGCATTTT
cdr3_aa: CASSPGEPQHF

v_call: TRBV7-8
d_call: NA
j_call: TRBJ1-5
cdr3_length: 16
cdr3_nt: TGTGCCAGCAGCCACGGCGGGGGCTCGGGCAATCAGCCCCAGCATTTT
cdr3_aa: CASSHGGGSGNQPQHF

v_call: TRBV19
d_call: TRBD1
j_call: TRBJ2-1
cdr3_length: 16
cdr3_nt: TGTGCCAGTAGTAGGACAGGTTTGAGCTCCTACAATGAGCAGTTCTTC
cdr3_aa: CASSRTGLSSYNEQFF

v_call: TRBV19
d_call: NA
j_call: TRBJ2-2
cdr3_length: 15
cdr3_nt: TGTGCCAGTAGTCCAGGGAGGAGGGGCACCGGGGAGCTGTTTTTT
cdr3_aa: CASSPGRRGTGELFF

v_call: TRBV6-5
d_call: TRBD1
j_call: TRBJ1-4
cdr3_length: 14
cdr3_nt: TGTGCCAGCAGTTTGCAGGGGGCAGAAGAAAAACTGTTTTTT
cdr3_aa: CASSLQGAEEKLFF

v_call: TRBV4-1
d_call: NA
j_call: TRBJ2-5
cdr3_length: 14
cdr3_nt: TGCGCCAGCAGCCAACGGGGGTTACAAGAGACCCAGTACTTC
cdr3_aa: CASSQRGLQETQYF

v_call: TRBV5-1
d_call: NA
j_call: TRBJ2-5
cdr3_length: 15
cdr3_nt: TGCGCCAGCAGCTTGGGGGCCATAGGAGGGGAGACCCAGTACTTC
cdr3_aa: CASSLGAIGGETQYF

v_call: TRBV9
d_call: TRBD1
j_call: TRBJ1-1
cdr3_length: 18
cdr3_nt: TGTGCCAGCAGCGTAGTGGACAGGGGGCCATATAGAACCACTGAAGCTTTCTTT
cdr3_aa: CASSVVDRGPYRTTEAFF

v_call: TRBV10-3
d_call: NA
j_call: TRBJ2-7
cdr3_length: 11
cdr3_nt: TGTGCCATTGACGGGACGGACGAGCAGTACTTC
cdr3_aa: CAIDGTDEQYF

v_call: TRBV2
d_call: NA
j_call: TRBJ2-3
cdr3_length: 13
cdr3_nt: TGTGCCAGCAGTGAAGAGGGGGAAGATACGCAGTATTTT
cdr3_aa: CASSEEGEDTQYF

v_call: TRBV27
d_call: NA
j_call: TRBJ1-1
cdr3_length: 14
cdr3_nt: TGTGCCAGCACCCCACTTCGAGAGGGCACTGAAGCTTTCTTT
cdr3_aa: CASTPLREGTEAFF

v_call: TRBV6-1
d_call: TRBD1
j_call: TRBJ1-2
cdr3_length: 16
cdr3_nt: TGTGCCAGCAGTGATCTCCGGGACAGGACTTACTATGGCTACACCTTC
cdr3_aa: CASSDLRDRTYYGYTF

v_call: TRBV18
d_call: NA
j_call: TRBJ2-7
cdr3_length: 13
cdr3_nt: TGTGCCAGCTCACCAGGAAACGGATACGAGCAGTACTTC
cdr3_aa: CASSPGNGYEQYF

v_call: TRBV6-5
d_call: TRBD1
j_call: TRBJ2-7
cdr3_length: 15
cdr3_nt: TGTGCCAGCAGCCCCCTTGGACAGGGGCTCCACGAGCAGTACTTC
cdr3_aa: CASSPLGQGLHEQYF

v_call: TRBV29-1
d_call: NA
j_call: TRBJ1-3
cdr3_length: 14
cdr3_nt: TGCAGCGCTATCAGGGGAGGCTCTGGAAACACCATATATTTT
cdr3_aa: CSAIRGGSGNTIYF

v_call: TRBV28
d_call: NA
j_call: TRBJ1-5
cdr3_length: 12
cdr3_nt: TGTGCCAGCAGCCCTCAAGGGCAGCCCCAGCATTTT
cdr3_aa: CASSPQGQPQHF

v_call: TRBV2
d_call: NA
j_call: TRBJ2-1
cdr3_length: 14
cdr3_nt: TGTGCCAGCAGTGAACTCCCAGGCGACAATGAGCAGTTCTTC
cdr3_aa: CASSELPGDNEQFF

v_call: TRBV6-5
d_call: NA
j_call: TRBJ2-7
cdr3_length: 13
cdr3_nt: TGTGCCAGCAGCCCGGGGTCCCCCTACGAGCAGTACTTC
cdr3_aa: CASSPGSPYEQYF

v_call: TRBV7-9
d_call: TRBD1
j_call: TRBJ1-2
cdr3_length: 13
cdr3_nt: TGTGCCAGCAGCTTTACAGGGGGTTTTGGCTACACCTTC
cdr3_aa: CASSFTGGFGYTF